The rows below give T cell receptor beta chains drawn from one sample of a study of cytomegalovirus exposure and HLA in healthy donors. Sequencing used immunoSEQ multiplex PCR; TCRdb keeps in-frame clones, though not all of them. Of approximately 120,000 clones listed, nearly 70% were seen once; the top ten hold 5.4%. Specimen: PBMCs. These receptors were taken from an older woman in good health and CMV-seropositive. Each CDR3 is given with its conserved first and last residue. Expanded clones get a size class; other rows say once, few or many, or leave the size out.

CDR3 protein: CASSYSAQGQPQHF; V gene: TRBV6-5; clone size: NA; J gene: TRBJ1-5
CDR3 protein: CASTPGLVTFGTQYF; V gene: TRBV7-9; clone size: NA; J gene: TRBJ2-3
CDR3 protein: CASSQAPLRAGGNEQYF; V gene: TRBV4-1; clone size: NA; J gene: TRBJ2-7
CDR3 protein: CSASPIDEQYF; V gene: TRBV20-1; clone size: NA; J gene: TRBJ2-7
CDR3 protein: CASREPGVGQVYGYTF; V gene: TRBV6-1; clone size: NA; J gene: TRBJ1-2
CDR3 protein: CASNGSGVRQPQHF; V gene: TRBV28; clone size: NA; J gene: TRBJ1-5
CDR3 protein: CASSFGQGVDGYTF; V gene: TRBV19; clone size: few; J gene: TRBJ1-2
CDR3 protein: CASSLKTGEDEQYF; V gene: TRBV5-1; clone size: NA; J gene: TRBJ2-7
CDR3 protein: CASSSQGNTEAFF; V gene: TRBV7-2; clone size: few; J gene: TRBJ1-1
CDR3 protein: CSVGGPGQGNTGELFF; V gene: TRBV29-1; clone size: few; J gene: TRBJ2-2
CDR3 protein: CSVGANSNQPQHF; V gene: TRBV29-1; clone size: once; J gene: TRBJ1-5
CDR3 protein: CASSEMDSSNQPQHF; V gene: TRBV2; clone size: NA; J gene: TRBJ1-5
CDR3 protein: CASSSGLAGGPQETQYF; V gene: TRBV7-2; clone size: NA; J gene: TRBJ2-5
CDR3 protein: CASRLASTDTQYF; V gene: TRBV7-2; clone size: once; J gene: TRBJ2-3
CDR3 protein: CASSSGTGVYEQYF; V gene: TRBV5-1; clone size: NA; J gene: TRBJ2-7
CDR3 protein: CASSIDLNAAGELFF; V gene: TRBV19; clone size: few; J gene: TRBJ2-2
CDR3 protein: CAISDSGGGTEAFF; V gene: TRBV10-3; clone size: NA; J gene: TRBJ1-1
CDR3 protein: CASSQYGQNYGYTF; V gene: TRBV16; clone size: NA; J gene: TRBJ1-2
CDR3 protein: CASSLHGTDNNEQFF; V gene: TRBV7-9; clone size: NA; J gene: TRBJ2-1
CDR3 protein: CATISRVSHEQYF; V gene: TRBV27; clone size: NA; J gene: TRBJ2-7
CDR3 protein: CAWGTGLEAFF; V gene: TRBV30; clone size: NA; J gene: TRBJ1-1
CDR3 protein: CASIETFGIEGSPLHF; V gene: TRBV5-5; clone size: few; J gene: TRBJ1-6
CDR3 protein: CASGEGSYNSPLHF; V gene: TRBV2; clone size: NA; J gene: TRBJ1-6
CDR3 protein: CASTIGLRETQYF; V gene: TRBV6-5; clone size: few; J gene: TRBJ2-5
CDR3 protein: CASSQPLQGAAQYF; V gene: TRBV7-7; clone size: NA; J gene: TRBJ2-5
CDR3 protein: CASSFVAGTGNTGELFF; V gene: TRBV5-5; clone size: NA; J gene: TRBJ2-2
CDR3 protein: CASSLGLAGGQETQYF; V gene: TRBV5-4; clone size: NA; J gene: TRBJ2-5
CDR3 protein: CASSNRGKDEKLFF; V gene: TRBV5-1; clone size: NA; J gene: TRBJ1-4
CDR3 protein: CASSDQGSGNTIYF; V gene: TRBV6-1; clone size: few; J gene: TRBJ1-3
CDR3 protein: CASRGQLNSPLHF; V gene: TRBV6-6; clone size: NA; J gene: TRBJ1-6
CDR3 protein: CASSYSGGDSYEQYF; V gene: TRBV6-5; clone size: NA; J gene: TRBJ2-7
CDR3 protein: CASSLGGANYGYTF; V gene: TRBV5-5; clone size: NA; J gene: TRBJ1-2
CDR3 protein: CASSQDRDIGNTEAFF; V gene: TRBV4-3; clone size: NA; J gene: TRBJ1-1
CDR3 protein: CASSLIAGPPGAKNIQYF; V gene: TRBV7-2; clone size: NA; J gene: TRBJ2-4
CDR3 protein: CASSSRGGGYTF; V gene: TRBV6-5; clone size: NA; J gene: TRBJ1-2
CDR3 protein: CASSEPQGREQYF; V gene: TRBV10-2; clone size: few; J gene: TRBJ2-7
CDR3 protein: CASSPSPSSYEQYF; V gene: TRBV18; clone size: NA; J gene: TRBJ2-7
CDR3 protein: CASSPTTLPNVLTF; V gene: TRBV5-8; clone size: NA; J gene: TRBJ2-6
CDR3 protein: CASSQGGVTNEKLFF; V gene: TRBV4-1; clone size: NA; J gene: TRBJ1-4
CDR3 protein: CASSLGVDTYEKLFF; V gene: TRBV7-9; clone size: NA; J gene: TRBJ1-4
CDR3 protein: CASSGGDSHNQPQHF; V gene: TRBV6-1; clone size: NA; J gene: TRBJ1-5
CDR3 protein: CASSWTGGKLADTQYF; V gene: TRBV7-2; clone size: NA; J gene: TRBJ2-3